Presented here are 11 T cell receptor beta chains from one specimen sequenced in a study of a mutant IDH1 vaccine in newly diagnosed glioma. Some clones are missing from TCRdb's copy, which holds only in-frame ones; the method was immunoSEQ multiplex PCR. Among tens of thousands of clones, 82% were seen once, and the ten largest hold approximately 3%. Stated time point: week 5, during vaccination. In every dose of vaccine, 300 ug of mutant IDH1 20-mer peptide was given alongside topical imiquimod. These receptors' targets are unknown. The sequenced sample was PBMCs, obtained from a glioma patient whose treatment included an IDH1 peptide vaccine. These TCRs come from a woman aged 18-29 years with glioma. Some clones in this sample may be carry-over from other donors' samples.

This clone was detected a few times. The CDR3 is CASSVEAGRTDTQYF. CDR3 DNA: TGTGCCAGCAGCGTAGAGGCAGGGAGGACAGATACGCAGTATTTT. This rearrangement joins TRBV9 to TRBJ2-3; the D gene is possibly TRBD2 (6 bases). V was shortened by 0 bases and J by 3 bases, with 11 bases between the two germline ends. Germline assignment: CDR1 SGDLS and CDR2 YYNGEE. The CDR3 runs 15 residues. The whole variable domain, filled in from reference TRBV9 and TRBJ2-3, reads DSGVTQTPKHLITATGQRVTLRCSPRSGDLSVYWYQQSLDQGLQFLIQYYNGEERAKGNILERFSAQQFPDLHSELNLSSLELGDSALYFCASSVEAGRTDTQYFGPGTRLTVL.

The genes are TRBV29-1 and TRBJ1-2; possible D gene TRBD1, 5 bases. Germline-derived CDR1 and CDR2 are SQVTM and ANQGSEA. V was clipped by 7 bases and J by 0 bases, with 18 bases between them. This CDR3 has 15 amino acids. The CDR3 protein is CSAVRGLGANYGYTF. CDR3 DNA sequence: TGCAGCGCCGTAAGGGGACTCGGAGCTAACTATGGCTACACCTTC.

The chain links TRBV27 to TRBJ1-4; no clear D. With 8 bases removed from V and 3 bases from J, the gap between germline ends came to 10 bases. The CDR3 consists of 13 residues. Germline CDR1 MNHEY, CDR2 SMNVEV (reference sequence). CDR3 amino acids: CASGKAANEKLFF. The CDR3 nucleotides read TGTGCCAGCGGGAAAGCAGCTAATGAAAAACTGTTTTTT.

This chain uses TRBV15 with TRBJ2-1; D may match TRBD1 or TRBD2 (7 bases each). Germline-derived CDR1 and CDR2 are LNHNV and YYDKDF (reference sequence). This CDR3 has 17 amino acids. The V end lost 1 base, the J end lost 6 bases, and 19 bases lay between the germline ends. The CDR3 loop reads CATSRGIRGRAGNEQFF. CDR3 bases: TGTGCCACCAGCAGAGGCATCAGGGGGAGGGCCGGCAATGAGCAGTTCTTC.

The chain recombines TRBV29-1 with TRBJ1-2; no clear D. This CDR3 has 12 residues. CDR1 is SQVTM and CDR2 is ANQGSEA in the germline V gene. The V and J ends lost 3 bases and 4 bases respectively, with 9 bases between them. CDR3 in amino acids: CSVEWVPYGYTF. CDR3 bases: TGCAGCGTTGAGTGGGTACCCTATGGCTACACCTTC. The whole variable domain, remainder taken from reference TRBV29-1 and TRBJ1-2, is SAVISQKPSRDICQRGTSLTIQCQVDSQVTMMFWYRQQPGQSLTLIATANQGSEATYESGFVIDKFPISRPNLTFSTLTVSNMSPEDSSIYLCSVEWVPYGYTFGSGTRLTVV.

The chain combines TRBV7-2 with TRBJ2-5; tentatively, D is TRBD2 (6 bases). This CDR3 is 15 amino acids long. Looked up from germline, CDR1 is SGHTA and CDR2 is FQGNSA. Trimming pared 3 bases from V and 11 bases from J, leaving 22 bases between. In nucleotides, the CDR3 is TGTGCCAGCAGCTTTGGCGCGGGGCCGAAGGGAGGACAGTACTTC. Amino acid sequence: CASSFGAGPKGGQYF. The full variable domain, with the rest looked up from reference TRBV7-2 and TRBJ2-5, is GAGVSQSPSNKVTEKGKDVELRCDPISGHTALYWYRQSLGQGLEFLIYFQGNSAPDKSGLPSDRFSAERTGGSVSTLTIQRTQQEDSAVYLCASSFGAGPKGGQYFGPGTRLLVL.

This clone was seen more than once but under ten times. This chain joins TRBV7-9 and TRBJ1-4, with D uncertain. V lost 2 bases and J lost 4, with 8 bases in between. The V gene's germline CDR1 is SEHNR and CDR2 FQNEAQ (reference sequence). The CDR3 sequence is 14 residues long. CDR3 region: CASSLSRLNEKLFF. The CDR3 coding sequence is TGTGCCAGCAGCTTAAGCAGGCTTAATGAAAAACTGTTTTTT.

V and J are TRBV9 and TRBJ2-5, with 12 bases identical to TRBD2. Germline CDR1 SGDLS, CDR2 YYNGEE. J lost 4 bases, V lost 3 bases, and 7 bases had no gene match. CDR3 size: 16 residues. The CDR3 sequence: CASSEGTSGWGETQYF. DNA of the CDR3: TGTGCCAGCAGCGAAGGGACTAGCGGGTGGGGAGAGACCCAGTACTTC.

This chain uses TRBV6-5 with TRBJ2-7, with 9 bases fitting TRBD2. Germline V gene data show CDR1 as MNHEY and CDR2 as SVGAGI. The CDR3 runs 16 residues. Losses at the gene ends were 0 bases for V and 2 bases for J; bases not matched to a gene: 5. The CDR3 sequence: CASSYSVAGGPYEQYF. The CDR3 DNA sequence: TGTGCCAGCAGTTACTCGGTGGCGGGAGGGCCCTACGAGCAGTACTTC.

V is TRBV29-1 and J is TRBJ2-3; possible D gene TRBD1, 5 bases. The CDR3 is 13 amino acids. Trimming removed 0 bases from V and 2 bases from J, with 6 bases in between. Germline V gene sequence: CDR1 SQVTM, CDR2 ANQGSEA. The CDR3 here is CSVEEGATDTQYF. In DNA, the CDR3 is TGCAGCGTTGAAGAAGGGGCCACAGATACGCAGTATTTT.

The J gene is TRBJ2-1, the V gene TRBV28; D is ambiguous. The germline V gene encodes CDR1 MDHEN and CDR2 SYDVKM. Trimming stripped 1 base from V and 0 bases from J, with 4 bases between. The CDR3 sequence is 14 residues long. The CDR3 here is CASSLSSSYNEQFF. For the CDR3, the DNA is TGTGCCAGCAGTTTATCGAGCTCCTACAATGAGCAGTTCTTC.